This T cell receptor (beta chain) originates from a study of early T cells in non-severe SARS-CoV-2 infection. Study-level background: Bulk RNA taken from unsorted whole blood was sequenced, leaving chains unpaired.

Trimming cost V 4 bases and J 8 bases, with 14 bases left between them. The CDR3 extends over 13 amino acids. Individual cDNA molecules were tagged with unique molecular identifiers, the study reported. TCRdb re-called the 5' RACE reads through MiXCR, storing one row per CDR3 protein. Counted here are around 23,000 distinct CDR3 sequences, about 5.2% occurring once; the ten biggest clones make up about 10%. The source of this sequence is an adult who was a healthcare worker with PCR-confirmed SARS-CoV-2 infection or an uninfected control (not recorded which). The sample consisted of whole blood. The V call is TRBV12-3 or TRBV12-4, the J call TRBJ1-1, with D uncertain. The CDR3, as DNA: TGTGCCAGCAGTTCCATCTTTAAGATAGAAGCTTTCTTT. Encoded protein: CASSSIFKIEAFF.